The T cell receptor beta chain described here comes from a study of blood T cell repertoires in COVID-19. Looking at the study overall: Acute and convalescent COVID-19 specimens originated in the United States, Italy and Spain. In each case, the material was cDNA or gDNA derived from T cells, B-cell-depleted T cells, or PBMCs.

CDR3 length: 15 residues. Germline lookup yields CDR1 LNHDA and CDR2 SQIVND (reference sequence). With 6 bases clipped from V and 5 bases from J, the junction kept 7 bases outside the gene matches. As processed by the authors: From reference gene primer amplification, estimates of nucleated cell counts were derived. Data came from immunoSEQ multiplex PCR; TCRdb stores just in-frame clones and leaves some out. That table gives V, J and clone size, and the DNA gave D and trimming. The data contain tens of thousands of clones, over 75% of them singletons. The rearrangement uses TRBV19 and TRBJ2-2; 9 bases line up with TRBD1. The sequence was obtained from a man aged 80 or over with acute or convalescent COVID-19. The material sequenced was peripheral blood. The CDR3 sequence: CASRPGQGGTGELFF. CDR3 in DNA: TGTGCCAGTAGACCGGGACAGGGCGGAACCGGGGAGCTGTTTTTT.